These 13 T cell receptor beta chains came from one sample sequenced in a study of blood T cell repertoires in COVID-19. Only in-frame clones appear in the TCRdb table, and some are missing; sequencing was by immunoSEQ multiplex PCR. The data show more than 200,000 clones, 84% seen once. Sequencing used peripheral blood. These TCRs come from a man between 60 and 70 years old with acute or convalescent COVID-19.

The rearrangement links TRBV9 to TRBJ1-2, with 9 bases fitting TRBD1. Per germline, CDR1 SGDLS and CDR2 YYNGEE. This CDR3 is built from 15 residues. J gave up 7 bases and V 0 bases, and 7 bases lay outside the gene matches. The CDR3 nucleotides read TGTGCCAGCAGCGTAGGGGGACAGGGCCCCCTTGGCTACACCTTC. Translated, it gives CASSVGGQGPLGYTF.

The chain carries TRBV9 and TRBJ2-1; D might be TRBD2 (5 bases). The V end lost 0 bases, the J end lost 8 bases, and 12 bases lay between the germline ends. CDR1 and CDR2 (germline): SGDLS, YYNGEE. This CDR3 spans 14 amino acids. This CDR3 reads CASSVEVRGDEQFF. CDR3 sequence (DNA): TGTGCCAGCAGCGTAGAGGTCCGGGGAGATGAGCAGTTCTTC.

CDR3: CASSSPGLAGYEQYF. The CDR3, as DNA: TGTGCCAGCTCATCCCCGGGACTAGCGGGATACGAGCAGTACTTC. The chain has TRBV18 and TRBJ2-7, with TRBD2 matching 13 bases. V shed 5 bases, J shed 4 bases, and the junction held 5 bases outside the gene matches. The CDR3 is 15 residues long. Germline V gives CDR1 KGHSH, CDR2 LQKENI.

The V and J genes are TRBV7-6 and TRBJ2-7, with 11 bases that match TRBD1. From germline, CDR1 is SGHVS and CDR2 FNYEAQ. The CDR3 covers 16 residues. With V trimmed by 3 bases and J by 3 bases, 7 bases remained unmatched. The CDR3 sequence is CASSFGTGGSHYEQYF. The CDR3 nucleotides read TGTGCCAGCAGCTTCGGGACAGGGGGTAGCCACTACGAGCAGTACTTC.

The rearrangement joins TRBV7-3 to TRBJ2-3, with unresolved D. Trimming removed 6 bases at V and 6 bases at J, with 7 bases between. Germline CDR1 is SGHTA and CDR2 is FQGTGA. The CDR3 length is 11 residues. As DNA, the CDR3 is TGTGCCAGCAGTTCCCAGGATACGCAGTATTTT. It translates to CASSSQDTQYF.

The rearrangement joins TRBV9 to TRBJ2-7; D is possibly TRBD1 (6 bases). CDR1 SGDLS and CDR2 YYNGEE come from the germline V gene. V was shortened by 2 bases and J by 9 bases, with 15 bases between the two germline ends. The CDR3 length is 13 residues. The CDR3 bases are TGTGCCAGCAGCGTCAACAGGGATGGGGGGCAGTACTTC. Protein: CASSVNRDGGQYF.

The V gene is TRBV3-1 (or the pseudogene TRBV3-2), the J gene TRBJ2-5; D not resolved. This CDR3 spans 17 amino acids. Per germline, CDR1 LGHDT and CDR2 YNNKEL (reference sequence). The V end lost 0 bases, the J end lost 4 bases, and 18 bases lay between the germline ends. The CDR3 loop reads CASSQDLDPSSVETQYF. The CDR3 DNA follows: TGTGCCAGCAGCCAAGACCTCGATCCTAGTTCCGTAGAGACCCAGTACTTC.

This clone was recorded once. The chain recombines TRBV4-1 with TRBJ2-7; D remains ambiguous. V shed 3 bases and J shed 2 bases, with 14 bases lying between them. This CDR3 is 15 amino acids long. Germline V lookup: CDR1 MGHRA, CDR2 YSYEKL. Written as DNA, the CDR3 is TGCGCCAGCAGCCAGTTGGTTGCGAGTCCCTACGAGCAGTACTTC. This encodes CASSQLVASPYEQYF.

This chain uses TRBV7-2 with TRBJ2-5, with 11 bases identical to TRBD1. Germline CDR1 is SGHTA and CDR2 is FQGNSA. V was pared by 4 bases and J by 5 bases, with 6 bases of the junction left unmatched. The CDR3 loop spans 15 amino acids. The DNA for the CDR3 is TGTGCCAGCAGCTCAGAGGACAGGGGGCGTGAGACCCAGTACTTC. This sequence encodes CASSSEDRGRETQYF.

This clone was observed a single time. The rearrangement links TRBV7-2 to TRBJ2-3; 15 bases fit TRBD2. V was pared by 5 bases and J by 4 bases, with 10 bases of the junction left unmatched. Per the germline V gene, CDR1 is SGHTA and CDR2 is FQGNSA. This CDR3 contains 18 residues. This CDR3 reads CASSLSGTSGRRPDTQYF. In DNA, the CDR3 is TGTGCCAGCAGCCTCTCCGGGACTAGCGGGAGGAGGCCAGATACGCAGTATTTT.

The rearrangement links TRBV7-9 to TRBJ1-2, with 7 nucleotides matching TRBD1. In germline, CDR1 is SEHNR, CDR2 FQNEAQ (reference sequence). The length of the CDR3 is 14 residues. Germline trimming cut 3 bases from V and 6 bases from J; bases unmatched to any gene: 7. The CDR3 sequence is CASSFETGSDGYTF. The CDR3, as DNA: TGTGCCAGCAGCTTTGAGACAGGGTCTGATGGCTACACCTTC.

CDR3 residues: CASSLPSGGRSYEQYF. CDR3 bases: TGTGCCAGCAGTCTCCCTAGCGGGGGAAGATCCTACGAGCAGTACTTC. The chain joins TRBV5-4 to TRBJ2-7, with 10 bases identical to TRBD2. Germline CDR1 SGHNT, CDR2 YYREEE (reference sequence). With V trimmed by 5 bases and J by 1 base, 9 bases remained unmatched. CDR3 length: 16 amino acids.

V usage is TRBV5-1 and J usage is TRBJ2-7; maybe TRBD1 (5 bases). The CDR3 consists of 14 residues. Looked up from germline, CDR1 is SGHRS and CDR2 is YFSETQ. V lost 0 bases to trimming and J lost 2 bases, with 9 bases between them. In DNA form, the CDR3 reads TGCGCCAGCAGCTTGGGACAGAAGACCTACGAGCAGTACTTC. Translated, it gives CASSLGQKTYEQYF.